This T cell receptor (beta chain) was profiled in a study of blood T cell repertoires in COVID-19. On the study more broadly: Acute and convalescent COVID-19 specimens originated in the United States, Italy and Spain. Nucleic acid was either cDNA or gDNA, and it came from T cells, B-cell-depleted T cells, or PBMCs.

In the study's own analysis: Reference gene primer amplification yielded estimated nucleated cell counts. Using immunoSEQ multiplex PCR, the repertoire was profiled, and TCRdb retains in-frame clones only, with some absent. The DNA gave D and trimming, while V, J and clone size come from that table. The table has over 100,000 clones, around 89% seen once; the top ten hold roughly 19%. Germline V gene data show CDR1 as SGHNT and CDR2 as YYREEE (reference sequence). The CDR3 contains 14 residues. Trimming cost V 4 bases and J 0 bases, with 10 bases left between them. The source material was peripheral blood. The clonotype was recovered from a human donor with acute or convalescent COVID-19. The donor label of this sample is uncertain. The chain couples TRBV5-4 to TRBJ1-2; no reliable D call. The DNA for the CDR3 is TGTGCCAGCAGCCCAGGCGGGGCTAACTATGGCTACACCTTC. This sequence encodes CASSPGGANYGYTF.